The present TCR beta chain was sequenced within a study of blood T cell repertoires in COVID-19. With 6 bases removed from V and 6 bases from J, the gap between germline ends came to 19 bases. Germline CDR1 is MNHEY and CDR2 is SVGAGI. There are 15 residues in the CDR3. The assay was immunoSEQ multiplex PCR, and TCRdb's table has in-frame clones only and misses some. The sample has approximately 230,000 clones, approximately 88% seen once. Sample: peripheral blood. The chain is built from TRBV6-5 and TRBJ2-3, with D maybe TRBD1 (5 bases). The receptor comes from a woman aged 25 to 39 with COVID-19, enrolled during active disease. DNA of the CDR3: TGTGCCAGCAGCCTAGACAGTCTCGGACACGATACGCAGTATTTT. This codes for CASSLDSLGHDTQYF.